A selection of T cell receptor beta chains follows, all from one sample in a study of blood T cell repertoires in COVID-19. Clones were read by immunoSEQ multiplex PCR, and TCRdb kept only the in-frame ones, dropping some. The sample gives approximately 450,000 clones, 80% to 90% of which show up once; roughly 1.1% is in the top ten. Material: PBMCs or T cells enriched from blood (not recorded which). The origin of the receptors is a man younger than 40 who had recovered from COVID-19. Each CDR3 is given with its conserved first and last residue. The D gene is left open where the match is weak. Clone size appears in some rows only: once, few, many, or a class for an expanded clone.

D gene: NA
clone size: NA
J gene: TRBJ2-1
V gene: TRBV6-5
CDR3 DNA: TGTGCCATCCATAGCGGATCCGAGCAGTTCTTC
CDR3 protein: CAIHSGSEQFF

D gene: TRBD2
clone size: NA
J gene: TRBJ2-5
V gene: TRBV3-1/TRBV3-2
CDR3 DNA: TGTGCCAGCAGCCAATCGGGACTAGCGGGAGGGCCAGAGACCCAGTACTTC
CDR3 protein: CASSQSGLAGGPETQYF

D gene: TRBD2
clone size: NA
J gene: TRBJ2-3
V gene: TRBV5-1
CDR3 DNA: TGCGCCAGCAGCTTACTGACTAGCGGGAGTCCCGCAGATACGCAGTATTTT
CDR3 protein: CASSLLTSGSPADTQYF

D gene: NA
clone size: once
J gene: TRBJ1-2
V gene: TRBV19
CDR3 DNA: TGTGCCAGTAAATCGAGACAGGTCTATGGCTACACCTTC
CDR3 protein: CASKSRQVYGYTF

D gene: TRBD2
clone size: NA
J gene: TRBJ2-1
V gene: TRBV5-4
CDR3 DNA: TGTGCCAGCAGCCCGGGGGGGACTAGCGGGACCAATGAGCAGTTCTTC
CDR3 protein: CASSPGGTSGTNEQFF

D gene: TRBD2
clone size: few
J gene: TRBJ2-2
V gene: TRBV5-4
CDR3 DNA: TGTGCCAGCAGCCTAGCACTAGCGGGATCCCCCGGGGAGCTGTTTTTT
CDR3 protein: CASSLALAGSPGELFF

D gene: NA
clone size: NA
J gene: TRBJ2-7
V gene: TRBV15
CDR3 DNA: TGTGCCACCAGCAGAGATGCGGGTATCCGCGAGCAGTACTTC
CDR3 protein: CATSRDAGIREQYF

D gene: TRBD1
clone size: NA
J gene: TRBJ2-4
V gene: TRBV5-1
CDR3 DNA: TGCGCCAGCAGCTTGGGTGGGACAGGGCTAGCCAAAAACATTCAGTACTTC
CDR3 protein: CASSLGGTGLAKNIQYF

D gene: NA
clone size: NA
J gene: TRBJ1-2
V gene: TRBV3-1/TRBV3-2
CDR3 DNA: TGTGCCAGCAGGGGCGACGCGAACTATGGCTACACCTTC
CDR3 protein: CASRGDANYGYTF

D gene: TRBD2
clone size: NA
J gene: TRBJ2-7
V gene: TRBV5-5
CDR3 DNA: TGTGCCAGCAGCTTGGTGCACCCCGGGGCGGGAGACTCCTACGAGCAGTACTTC
CDR3 protein: CASSLVHPGAGDSYEQYF

D gene: TRBD1
clone size: NA
J gene: TRBJ1-4
V gene: TRBV3-1/TRBV3-2
CDR3 DNA: TGTGCCAGCAGCCAAGATCCGAGTCGAGAGACAGGGTTTGAAAAACTGTTTTTT
CDR3 protein: CASSQDPSRETGFEKLFF

D gene: NA
clone size: NA
J gene: TRBJ2-2
V gene: TRBV19
CDR3 DNA: TGTGCCAGTACCACGACTGTCACCGGGGAGCTGTTTTTT
CDR3 protein: CASTTTVTGELFF

D gene: NA
clone size: NA
J gene: TRBJ2-3
V gene: TRBV3-1/TRBV3-2
CDR3 DNA: TGTGCCAGCAGCCAAGGGCAGCGGGGCACAGATACGCAGTATTTT
CDR3 protein: CASSQGQRGTDTQYF

D gene: NA
clone size: NA
J gene: TRBJ2-7
V gene: TRBV28
CDR3 DNA: TGTGCCAGCAGGAAAAATGGGGGGTACGAGCAGTACTTC
CDR3 protein: CASRKNGGYEQYF

D gene: NA
clone size: NA
J gene: TRBJ1-3
V gene: TRBV3-1/TRBV3-2
CDR3 DNA: TGTGCCAGCAGCTCTGGGAGTCATGGAAACACCATATATTTT
CDR3 protein: CASSSGSHGNTIYF

D gene: TRBD2
clone size: NA
J gene: TRBJ2-1
V gene: TRBV30
CDR3 DNA: TGTGCCTGGAGGAGAACCCCGGGACTAGCGGGAGACAAGTTCTTC
CDR3 protein: CAWRRTPGLAGDKFF

D gene: TRBD1
clone size: NA
J gene: TRBJ2-7
V gene: TRBV5-1
CDR3 DNA: TGCGCCAGCAGCTTACGGACAGGGACCCCCTACGAGCAGTACTTC
CDR3 protein: CASSLRTGTPYEQYF

D gene: NA
clone size: NA
J gene: TRBJ2-5
V gene: TRBV5-1
CDR3 DNA: TGCGCCAGCAGCTTGGGAGCCCCAGGGGAGACCCAGTACTTC
CDR3 protein: CASSLGAPGETQYF

D gene: NA
clone size: NA
J gene: TRBJ2-4
V gene: TRBV6-5
CDR3 DNA: TGTGCCAGCAGTTACTCGAGCGGGGCCAAAAACATTCAGTACTTC
CDR3 protein: CASSYSSGAKNIQYF

D gene: NA
clone size: once
J gene: TRBJ1-1
V gene: TRBV28
CDR3 DNA: TGTGCCAGCAGACAAACAGCGAACACTGAAGCTTTCTTT
CDR3 protein: CASRQTANTEAFF

D gene: TRBD2
clone size: once
J gene: TRBJ2-5
V gene: TRBV10-3
CDR3 DNA: TGTGCCATCAGTGAGCTGGGACTAGCGGGAGGGCCAGAGACCCAGTACTTC
CDR3 protein: CAISELGLAGGPETQYF

D gene: NA
clone size: NA
J gene: TRBJ1-5
V gene: TRBV12-3/TRBV12-4
CDR3 DNA: TGTGCCAGCAGTTTTTTATATCAGCCCCAGCATTTT
CDR3 protein: CASSFLYQPQHF

D gene: NA
clone size: NA
J gene: TRBJ2-7
V gene: TRBV4-1
CDR3 DNA: TGCGCCAGCAGCCAACTGCTCGCGGGGCCTTTATACGAGCAGTACTTC
CDR3 protein: CASSQLLAGPLYEQYF

D gene: NA
clone size: NA
J gene: TRBJ1-5
V gene: TRBV2
CDR3 DNA: TGTGCCAGCAGGGCGAACAGGGCGAGCAATCAGCCCCAGCATTTT
CDR3 protein: CASRANRASNQPQHF

D gene: TRBD2
clone size: NA
J gene: TRBJ2-1
V gene: TRBV28
CDR3 DNA: TGTGCCAGCAGTGTCCGGGGGAGGGATGAGCAGTTCTTC
CDR3 protein: CASSVRGRDEQFF

D gene: NA
clone size: once
J gene: TRBJ2-2
V gene: TRBV21-1
CDR3 DNA: TGTGCCAGCAGCAAAGCGCTGGGGGAGGGGAACACCGGGGAGCTGTTTTTT
CDR3 protein: CASSKALGEGNTGELFF

D gene: TRBD2
clone size: NA
J gene: TRBJ2-5
V gene: TRBV7-6
CDR3 DNA: TGTGCCAGCAGCCCAATAGCGGGAGCAGGCAAAGAGACCCAGTACTTC
CDR3 protein: CASSPIAGAGKETQYF

D gene: TRBD2
clone size: NA
J gene: TRBJ2-1
V gene: TRBV24-1
CDR3 DNA: TGTGCCACCAGTGATGCCTCCGGGACTAGCGTGGACAATGAGCAGTTCTTC
CDR3 protein: CATSDASGTSVDNEQFF

D gene: TRBD2
clone size: NA
J gene: TRBJ2-2
V gene: TRBV4-2
CDR3 DNA: TGTGCCAGCAGCCGAAATCCTAGCGGGAGTTATACCGGGGAGCTGTTTTTT
CDR3 protein: CASSRNPSGSYTGELFF

D gene: TRBD1
clone size: NA
J gene: TRBJ2-7
V gene: TRBV11-3
CDR3 DNA: TGTGCCAGCAGCGCGCATAGGACAGGGATTAGTGAGCAGTACTTC
CDR3 protein: CASSAHRTGISEQYF

D gene: NA
clone size: NA
J gene: TRBJ2-7
V gene: TRBV27
CDR3 DNA: TGTGCCAGCAGCCCCGGACATCGATACGAGCAGTACTTC
CDR3 protein: CASSPGHRYEQYF

D gene: NA
clone size: once
J gene: TRBJ1-5
V gene: TRBV4-2
CDR3 DNA: TGTGCCAGCAGCCAAGATTGGGGGGATCAGCCCCAGCATTTT
CDR3 protein: CASSQDWGDQPQHF

D gene: NA
clone size: NA
J gene: TRBJ1-2
V gene: TRBV7-9
CDR3 DNA: TGTGCCAGCAGCAGGGCCGGGGGGGCTAACTATGGCTACACCTTC
CDR3 protein: CASSRAGGANYGYTF

D gene: TRBD1
clone size: NA
J gene: TRBJ1-5
V gene: TRBV7-9
CDR3 DNA: TGTGCCAGCAGCTCTGGACAGGGAGCAAGTCAGCCCCAGCATTTT
CDR3 protein: CASSSGQGASQPQHF

D gene: TRBD1
clone size: NA
J gene: TRBJ1-1
V gene: TRBV19
CDR3 DNA: TGTGCCAGTAGTAAAACCGGGACAGGTCACACTGAAGCTTTCTTT
CDR3 protein: CASSKTGTGHTEAFF

D gene: NA
clone size: NA
J gene: TRBJ2-1
V gene: TRBV19
CDR3 DNA: TGTGCCAGTAGTAGGGCGGGCAATGAGCAGTTCTTC
CDR3 protein: CASSRAGNEQFF

D gene: NA
clone size: NA
J gene: TRBJ1-6
V gene: TRBV3-1/TRBV3-2
CDR3 DNA: TGTGCCAGCAGCCAAGATACATACCGCTTTTCACCCCTCCACTTT
CDR3 protein: CASSQDTYRFSPLHF

D gene: TRBD1
clone size: NA
J gene: TRBJ1-6
V gene: TRBV28
CDR3 DNA: TGTGCCAGTGGACAGGGTGGATCACCCCTCCACTTT
CDR3 protein: CASGQGGSPLHF

D gene: TRBD1
clone size: NA
J gene: TRBJ2-3
V gene: TRBV11-3
CDR3 DNA: TGTGCCAGCAGCTTAGATCAGGGGGCGAAGACAGATACGCAGTATTTT
CDR3 protein: CASSLDQGAKTDTQYF

D gene: TRBD1
clone size: NA
J gene: TRBJ2-1
V gene: TRBV6-5
CDR3 DNA: TGTGCCAGCACCGGGACAGGCCCCTACAATGAGCAGTTCTTC
CDR3 protein: CASTGTGPYNEQFF

D gene: TRBD1
clone size: NA
J gene: TRBJ1-1
V gene: TRBV18
CDR3 DNA: TGTGCCAGCTCACCACCGTCAGGGGGTATCACTGAAGCTTTCTTT
CDR3 protein: CASSPPSGGITEAFF

D gene: TRBD1
clone size: NA
J gene: TRBJ1-2
V gene: TRBV3-1/TRBV3-2
CDR3 DNA: TGTGCCAGCAGCCAAAACTCGGCAGGGGGCGCATATGGCTACACCTTC
CDR3 protein: CASSQNSAGGAYGYTF

D gene: NA
clone size: NA
J gene: TRBJ1-5
V gene: TRBV5-1
CDR3 DNA: TGCGCCAGCAGCTTGGATGGCCAGGGAAGTCAGCCCCAGCATTTT
CDR3 protein: CASSLDGQGSQPQHF

D gene: TRBD1
clone size: NA
J gene: TRBJ1-2
V gene: TRBV5-6
CDR3 DNA: TGTGCCAGCAGCACGGACAGGGGGTACTATGGCTACACCTTC
CDR3 protein: CASSTDRGYYGYTF

D gene: NA
clone size: few
J gene: TRBJ1-2
V gene: TRBV28
CDR3 DNA: TGTGCCAGCAGTTTGGCGGGCTATGGCTACACCTTC
CDR3 protein: CASSLAGYGYTF

D gene: TRBD2
clone size: NA
J gene: TRBJ2-5
V gene: TRBV14
CDR3 DNA: TGTGCCAGCAGCCAAGCGGGACTAGTCGGTCTGACCCAGTACTTC
CDR3 protein: CASSQAGLVGLTQYF

D gene: NA
clone size: NA
J gene: TRBJ2-3
V gene: TRBV4-2
CDR3 DNA: TGTGCCAGCAGCCCAAGGGGGGGCGGGACTGGGAATAATACGCAGTATTTT
CDR3 protein: CASSPRGGGTGNNTQYF

D gene: NA
clone size: NA
J gene: TRBJ1-2
V gene: TRBV12-3/TRBV12-4
CDR3 DNA: TGTGCCAGCAGGCAGGGAACCAAATATGGCTACACCTTC
CDR3 protein: CASRQGTKYGYTF

D gene: TRBD2
clone size: NA
J gene: TRBJ2-1
V gene: TRBV7-6
CDR3 DNA: TGTGCCAGCAGCTTAGCACCGGGACTAGCGGCATACAATGAGCAGTTCTTC
CDR3 protein: CASSLAPGLAAYNEQFF

D gene: TRBD1
clone size: NA
J gene: TRBJ1-2
V gene: TRBV5-1
CDR3 DNA: TGCGCCAGCAGCCAATCGACAGGGGTTGGTGGCTACACCTTC
CDR3 protein: CASSQSTGVGGYTF

D gene: NA
clone size: NA
J gene: TRBJ2-2
V gene: TRBV5-1
CDR3 DNA: TGCGCCAGCAGCTTACAGGGAGGGGAGACCGGGGAGCTGTTTTTT
CDR3 protein: CASSLQGGETGELFF

D gene: NA
clone size: NA
J gene: TRBJ1-4
V gene: TRBV10-3
CDR3 DNA: TGTGCCATCAGTGATTCTCAGGGTGCAACTAATGAAAAACTGTTTTTT
CDR3 protein: CAISDSQGATNEKLFF